Listed here are 26 T cell receptor beta chains from one sample, sequenced in a study of cytotoxic CD8 clonotypes in ibrutinib-treated CLL. This table comes from immunoSEQ multiplex PCR, and its TCRdb copy is limited to in-frame clones, with some not included. Of about 29,000 clones listed, 60% to 85% are singletons. Sequenced material: PBMCs, taken after 36 months of ibrutinib treatment. The receptors here all came from a human donor with chronic lymphocytic leukemia.

This chain joins TRBV5-1 and TRBJ1-1; D is unclear. This CDR3 has 13 amino acids. Between the trimmed V and J ends, which lost 4 bases and 8 bases, there was a span of 15 bases. Germline V gene lookup returns CDR1 SGHRS and CDR2 YFSETQ. The CDR3 DNA reads TGCGCCAGCAGCCTCGGAACGGCTATCGAAGCTTTCTTT. Protein sequence: CASSLGTAIEAFF.

J is TRBJ1-1 and V is TRBV4-3, with TRBD1 as a possible D gene (5 bases). V lost 5 bases to trimming and J lost 4 bases, with 17 bases between them. The CDR3 consists of 15 residues. Germline lookup yields CDR1 LGHNA and CDR2 YSLEER. CDR3 protein: CASSSYYQGFTEAFF. The CDR3 DNA is TGCGCCAGCAGCTCCTACTATCAGGGATTCACTGAAGCTTTCTTT.

This chain uses TRBV5-4 with TRBJ1-3, with TRBD1 matching over 7 bases. Germline lookup yields CDR1 SGHNT and CDR2 YYREEE (reference sequence). The CDR3 extends over 15 amino acids. Losses at the gene ends were 4 bases for V and 0 bases for J; bases not matched to a gene: 4. The CDR3 is CASSEGTDSGNTIYF. CDR3 nucleotides: TGTGCCAGCAGCGAGGGGACAGACTCTGGAAACACCATATATTTT. Drawing the rest from reference TRBV5-4 and TRBJ1-3, the complete variable domain is ETGVTQSPTHLIKTRGQQVTLRCSSQSGHNTVSWYQQALGQGPQFIFQYYREEENGRGNFPPRFSGLQFPNYSSELNVNALELDDSALYLCASSEGTDSGNTIYFGEGSWLTVV.

Within the sample, this clone is large (0.1 to 1%). This chain links TRBV7-9 with TRBJ1-5; 7 bases are a match to TRBD1. Germline lookup yields CDR1 SEHNR and CDR2 FQNEAQ (reference sequence). V shed 5 bases, J shed 4 bases, and the junction held 11 bases outside the gene matches. The CDR3 covers 16 residues. The CDR3 sequence is CASSGPSQGPNQPQHF. In nucleotides, the CDR3 is TGTGCCAGCAGCGGTCCTTCACAGGGGCCGAATCAGCCCCAGCATTTT.

The J gene is TRBJ2-2, the V gene TRBV27, with D possibly being TRBD2 (6 bases). This CDR3 is 14 amino acids long. Trimming stripped 2 bases from V and 7 bases from J, with 11 bases between. Germline CDR1 is MNHEY and CDR2 is SMNVEV (reference sequence). This chain's CDR3 is CASSLGGTGGELFF. The CDR3 region has the DNA TGTGCCAGCAGTTTAGGAGGGACTGGCGGGGAGCTGTTTTTT.

This sequence joins TRBV10-2 and TRBJ2-7, with D possibly matching TRBD1 (6 bases). The ends were cut back, 10 bases at V and 4 bases at J, with 17 bases in the middle. The CDR3 is made up of 13 amino acids. Germline V gene data show CDR1 as WSHSY and CDR2 as SAAADI. The CDR3: CATNPQGPYEQYF. CDR3 nucleotides: TGCGCCACGAACCCTCAGGGGCCTTACGAGCAGTACTTC.

This chain links TRBV9 with TRBJ1-2, with a possible D match to TRBD1 (6 bases). Germline CDR1 reads SGDLS; CDR2 reads YYNGEE. V was cut by 3 bases and J by 1 base, with 13 bases left in between. This CDR3 region has 15 residues. The CDR3 nucleotides are TGTGCCAGCAGCGCAAACAGGGAGAGTAACTATGGCTACACCTTC. It specifies CASSANRESNYGYTF.

The chain links TRBV5-6 to TRBJ1-5; D remains ambiguous. V lost 3 bases and J lost 4, with 17 bases in between. The CDR3 has 16 amino acids. Germline CDR1 reads SGHDT; CDR2 reads YYEEEE. The CDR3 DNA sequence: TGTGCCAGCAGCTGGAGCGTGAATGGGGAGAATCAGCCCCAGCATTTT. This sequence encodes CASSWSVNGENQPQHF.

The gene calls are TRBV5-4 and TRBJ1-2, with a tentative D call TRBD1 (5 bases). This CDR3 contains 14 residues. The germline V and J ends were trimmed by 1 base and 0 bases, with 7 bases remaining between them. Germline values: CDR1 SGHNT, CDR2 YYREEE (reference sequence). The CDR3 DNA follows: TGTGCCAGCAGCTTGACAGGCACTAACTATGGCTACACCTTC. Translated, it gives CASSLTGTNYGYTF.

The chain combines TRBV13 with TRBJ2-4; possible D gene TRBD2, 5 bases. Trimming took off 5 bases at V and 2 bases at J, with 16 bases between the two ends. Germline-derived CDR1 and CDR2 are PRHDT and FYEKMQ (reference sequence). The CDR3 sequence is 16 residues long. CDR3 sequence: CASSRNGVNSKNIQYF. The CDR3 DNA is TGTGCCAGCAGCAGGAACGGGGTCAATTCCAAAAACATTCAGTACTTC. The whole variable domain, remainder taken from reference TRBV13 and TRBJ2-4, is AAGVIQSPRHLIKEKRETATLKCYPIPRHDTVYWYQQGPGQDPQFLISFYEKMQSDKGSIPDRFSAQQFSDYHSELNMSSLELGDSALYFCASSRNGVNSKNIQYFGAGTRLSVL.

The rearrangement links TRBV5-1 to TRBJ1-6; 9 nucleotides match TRBD1. V was pared by 3 bases and J by 8 bases, with 3 bases of the junction left unmatched. The CDR3 totals 14 residues. Germline CDR1 is SGHRS and CDR2 is YFSETQ. CDR3 sequence: CASSSGQGDSPLHF. CDR3 DNA sequence: TGCGCCAGCAGCTCGGGACAGGGCGATTCACCCCTCCACTTT. Using reference TRBV5-1 and TRBJ1-6 for the parts outside the CDR3, the full variable domain is KAGVTQTPRYLIKTRGQQVTLSCSPISGHRSVSWYQQTPGQGLQFLFEYFSETQRNKGNFPGRFSGRQFSNSRSEMNVSTLELGDSALYLCASSSGQGDSPLHFGNGTRLTVT.

The genes are TRBV27 and TRBJ2-1, with D possibly TRBD1 on 5 matching bases. Germline CDR1 reads MNHEY; CDR2 reads SMNVEV (reference sequence). The CDR3 covers 15 residues. The germline V and J ends were trimmed by 4 bases and 3 bases, with 13 bases remaining between them. The DNA of the CDR3 is TGTGCCAGCAGTTCCCCTCGGACAAGCTACAATGAGCAGTTCTTC. Translating gives CASSSPRTSYNEQFF.

This rearrangement joins TRBV11-3 to TRBJ2-1, with TRBD2 matching 14 bases. CDR1 is SGHNT, CDR2 YENEEA, per germline. The CDR3 loop spans 18 amino acids. Trimming removed 4 bases from V and 0 bases from J; junction bases left unmatched: 5. CDR3 protein: CASSSGTSGGSSYNEQFF. The CDR3 region has the DNA TGTGCCAGCAGCTCAGGGACTAGCGGGGGAAGCTCCTACAATGAGCAGTTCTTC.

The CDR3 loop is CASSYTSSGGNEQFF. DNA for the CDR3: TGTGCCAGCAGTTACACCTCTAGCGGGGGGAATGAGCAGTTCTTC. The rearrangement uses TRBV6-5 and TRBJ2-1, with 11 bases lining up with TRBD2. Germline V gene data show CDR1 as MNHEY and CDR2 as SVGAGI. Trimming at V came to 2 bases and at J to 7 bases, leaving 4 bases not matched to a gene. The CDR3 spans 15 residues.

The V gene is TRBV5-1, the J gene TRBJ2-1; possibly TRBD1 for D (6 bases). Trimming pared 5 bases from V and 2 bases from J, leaving 14 bases between. The germline gives CDR1 SGHRS, CDR2 YFSETQ. The length of the CDR3 is 15 residues. The CDR3 DNA sequence: TGCGCCAGCAGTTCCGGGACACAACCCTACAATGAGCAGTTCTTC. Translation: CASSSGTQPYNEQFF.

This clone came up a few times. CDR3 bases: TGTGCCAGCAGCTTAGTGGGGGGGACCGGGGAGCTGTTTTTT. It yields the protein CASSLVGGTGELFF. This chain uses TRBV7-6 with TRBJ2-2; TRBD2 matches at 7 bases. The CDR3 totals 14 residues. Germline V gives CDR1 SGHVS, CDR2 FNYEAQ. Trimming took 1 base from V and 5 from J; bases not matched to a gene: 1.

J is TRBJ2-7 and V is TRBV5-4, with D perhaps matching TRBD1 or TRBD2 (6 bases each). This CDR3 is 15 amino acids long. Germline CDR1 reads SGHNT; CDR2 reads YYREEE (reference sequence). Trimming pared 0 bases from V and 4 bases from J, leaving 14 bases between. The CDR3 sequence: CASSLVGGTYYEQYF. As DNA, the CDR3 is TGTGCCAGCAGCTTGGTTGGGGGGACATATTACGAGCAGTACTTC.

This clone was recorded only once. This chain uses TRBV5-1 with TRBJ1-6; D gene unclear. The CDR3 length is 14 residues. The germline V and J ends were trimmed by 0 bases and 10 bases, with 11 bases remaining between them. The germline CDR1 and CDR2 sequences are SGHRS and YFSETQ. The CDR3 sequence is CASSLDGGESPLHF. Here the CDR3 DNA reads TGCGCCAGCAGCTTGGACGGCGGAGAGTCACCCCTCCACTTT.

The J gene is TRBJ2-5, the V gene TRBV2; D unclear. The CDR3 is made up of 11 amino acids. The V and J ends lost 2 bases and 5 bases respectively, with 3 bases between them. The germline gives CDR1 SNHLY, CDR2 FYNNEI. CDR3 nucleotides: TGTGCCAGCAGTGAAATTGAGACCCAGTACTTC. Protein product: CASSEIETQYF.

The rearrangement uses TRBV5-4 and TRBJ2-2; no firm D call. Trimming cost V 0 bases and J 5 bases, with 5 bases left between them. Per the germline V gene, CDR1 is SGHNT and CDR2 is YYREEE (reference sequence). This CDR3 contains 13 residues. CDR3 sequence: CASSLDPTGELFF. DNA for the CDR3: TGTGCCAGCAGCTTGGACCCGACCGGGGAGCTGTTTTTT.

V gene TRBV18 combines with J gene TRBJ2-3; D call uncertain. The germline V gene has CDR1 KGHSH and CDR2 LQKENI. The length of the CDR3 is 16 residues. V was shortened by 3 bases and J by 2 bases, with 15 bases between the two germline ends. The CDR3 reads CASSPTNQGHTDTQYF. The CDR3 region has the DNA TGTGCCAGCTCACCGACGAACCAAGGCCACACAGATACGCAGTATTTT.

The chain has TRBV5-1 and TRBJ1-6; D gene unclear. This CDR3 has 13 residues. V gave up 0 bases and J gave up 10 bases, with 8 bases separating them. Germline CDR1 and CDR2: SGHRS and YFSETQ. This CDR3 is CASSLESSSPLHF. CDR3 sequence (DNA): TGCGCCAGCAGCTTGGAATCTTCCTCACCCCTCCACTTT.

This sequence joins TRBV6-1 and TRBJ2-1; 7 bases are shared with TRBD2. After removal of 10 bases from V and 5 bases from J, the junction contained 8 bases not matched to a gene. This CDR3 is built from 13 residues. Germline V lookup: CDR1 MNHNS, CDR2 SASEGT. For the CDR3, the DNA is TGTGCCACCGGGGGGAACCAGGACAATGAGCAGTTCTTC. Translated: CATGGNQDNEQFF.

V usage is TRBV9 and J usage is TRBJ2-3, with 7 bases lining up with TRBD2. The V gene end was trimmed by 0 bases and the J gene end by 2 bases; junction bases not matched to a gene: 3. This CDR3 contains 15 residues. Germline-derived CDR1 and CDR2 are SGDLS and YYNGEE. For the CDR3, the DNA is TGTGCCAGCAGCGTAGGGGCGGGGGTCACAGATACGCAGTATTTT. This encodes CASSVGAGVTDTQYF.

The chain carries TRBV27 and TRBJ2-7; maybe TRBD1 (5 bases). Germline-derived CDR1 and CDR2 are MNHEY and SMNVEV (reference sequence). Trimming removed 5 bases from V and 1 base from J, with 15 bases in between. There are 15 residues in the CDR3. CDR3 sequence reads: CASSEKGRASYEQYF. The CDR3 region has the DNA TGTGCCAGCAGTGAGAAGGGGCGAGCTTCCTACGAGCAGTACTTC.

The chain carries TRBV6-1 and TRBJ1-1; D unclear. There are 14 residues in the CDR3. V was cut by 8 bases and J by 0 bases, with 13 bases left in between. Germline CDR1 and CDR2: MNHNS and SASEGT. The CDR3 DNA follows: TGTGCCAGCGGCCGCCTTGGGATGAACACTGAAGCTTTCTTT. As protein: CASGRLGMNTEAFF.